The rows below give T cell receptor beta chains drawn from one sample of a study of cytomegalovirus exposure and HLA in healthy donors. Assay: immunoSEQ multiplex PCR; the TCRdb copy retains only in-frame clones and omits some. The sample has roughly 99,000 clones; more than 65% are singletons. The source material was PBMCs. All receptors derive from a male donor in good health and CMV-seronegative. CDR3s include the opening cysteine and the closing phenylalanine or tryptophan. Rows may omit the clone size; those that give it use once, few, many or a size class.

J gene,clone size,V gene,CDR3 protein
TRBJ1-2,.,TRBV7-6,CASSSLPGQGSGGYTF
TRBJ1-3,.,TRBV5-1,CASSGQGGSGNTIYF
TRBJ2-2,.,TRBV19,CATRRGGGTGELFF
TRBJ1-2,.,TRBV6-1,CASSRDSGYGYTF
TRBJ2-1,few,TRBV10-3,CAISESRTSGRASYNEQFF
TRBJ2-7,.,TRBV11-2,CASSLYLLSYEQYF
TRBJ2-4,.,TRBV2,CASGGKNIQYF
TRBJ2-5,.,TRBV7-2,CASSLDREETQYF
TRBJ2-7,.,TRBV2,CASSTGLAYEQYF
TRBJ2-3,.,TRBV10-2,CASMKGTGGFRDTQYF
TRBJ1-5,few,TRBV27,CASSPYTGFADQPQHF
TRBJ1-1,.,TRBV18,CASSQTGGTTEAFF
TRBJ1-2,.,TRBV5-4,CASSSWTGTGYGYTF
TRBJ2-3,.,TRBV7-6,CASSPWGGGRPDTQYF
TRBJ2-1,.,TRBV7-8,CASSKQVSSYNEQFF
TRBJ1-1,.,TRBV6-5,CASSIGTANTEAFF
TRBJ2-4,few,TRBV27,CASSPRTALAKNIQYF
TRBJ2-5,.,TRBV7-6,CASSFSGQETQYF
TRBJ1-3,.,TRBV7-2,CASSLVQGALHGNTIYF
TRBJ1-1,once,TRBV29-1,CSVPTGNTEAFF
TRBJ2-3,.,TRBV6-4,CASRAGGSGTDTQYF
TRBJ2-3,.,TRBV5-6,CASSLSPPRDTDTQYF
TRBJ1-1,.,TRBV30,CAWTETGALKTAFF
TRBJ2-2,.,TRBV9,CASSATSGNTGELFF
TRBJ2-1,.,TRBV5-1,CASSIQSGTSNEQFF
TRBJ1-5,.,TRBV6-1,CASSEWANQPQHF
TRBJ2-4,.,TRBV5-4,CASSLGVGQGAFLGNIQYF